Below, 14 T cell receptor beta chains from the same sample are listed, as sequenced in a study of cytomegalovirus exposure and HLA in healthy donors. The study ran its PCR with 60 Vbeta and 13 Jbeta primers. Repertoires were generated with immunoSEQ multiplex PCR, while TCRdb's copy carries only in-frame clones and drops some. The repertoire holds hundreds of thousands of clones, with approximately 82% as singletons. Sequencing was performed on PBMCs. The receptor set was obtained from a woman in her forties in good health and CMV-seronegative.

This clone appeared a single time. The CDR3 is CASSASGTGPNYGYTF. In DNA form, the CDR3 reads TGCGCCAGCAGCGCTTCCGGGACAGGGCCTAACTATGGCTACACCTTC. V usage is TRBV5-1 and J usage is TRBJ1-2, with 9 positions matching TRBD1. CDR3 length: 16 residues. V trimming: 4 bases; J trimming: 0 bases; junction bases outside the gene matches: 7. CDR1 and CDR2 (germline): SGHRS, YFSETQ.

The chain couples TRBV28 to TRBJ2-1, with TRBD2 identical over 11 bases. The V and J ends lost 9 bases and 8 bases, in that order; junction bases with no gene match: 3. The CDR3 totals 12 residues. Germline assignment: CDR1 MDHEN and CDR2 SYDVKM. The CDR3 DNA is TGTGCCAGTGGACTAGCGGGCTATGAGCAGTTCTTC. Protein: CASGLAGYEQFF.

This rearrangement joins TRBV5-3 to TRBJ2-1, with TRBD2 identical over 7 bases. TRBV5-3 is an open reading frame, and its role is uncertain. The V segment lost 5 bases and the J segment 2 bases; nucleotides outside the gene matches: 7. The CDR3 runs to 15 residues. CDR3 in amino acids: CARSPAGTTYNEQFF. In nucleotides, the CDR3 is TGTGCCAGAAGTCCGGCCGGGACTACCTACAATGAGCAGTTCTTC.

This chain links TRBV21-1 with TRBJ1-1; no DNA check was done on the table's D call, TRBD1. TRBV21-1 is a listed pseudogene. The CDR3 totals 12 residues. The CDR3 nucleotides are TGTGCCAGCAGCAAAGGGGGCCGAGCAGCTTTCTTT. It codes for CASSKGGRAAFF.

The V and J genes are TRBV4-2 and TRBJ1-4; D unresolved. The germline gives CDR1 LGHNA, CDR2 YNFKEQ. This CDR3 spans 17 amino acids. The V gene lost 0 bases and the J gene lost 5 bases, with 16 bases spanning the gap. Here the CDR3 DNA reads TGTGCCAGCAGCCAAGAAGGTATGGGAGGTGAGAATGAAAAACTGTTTTTT. It yields the protein CASSQEGMGGENEKLFF.

The chain links TRBV6-6 to TRBJ2-7; a weak D match, TRBD1 (5 bases). Germline values: CDR1 MNHNY, CDR2 SVGAGI (reference sequence). V lost 6 bases and J lost 5, with 14 bases in between. This CDR3 has 13 amino acids. The CDR3 DNA sequence: TGTGCCAGCAGCAGGGCCCTAGGGCACGAGCAGTACTTC. It translates to CASSRALGHEQYF.

The V gene is TRBV7-8, the J gene TRBJ1-1; 7 nucleotides line up with TRBD1. V gave up 2 bases and J gave up 4 bases; unmatched junction bases: 10. Germline CDR1 reads SGHVS; CDR2 reads FQNEAQ. The CDR3 is 16 amino acids. CDR3 coding DNA: TGTGCCAGCAGCTTAAGCCCTACAGGGGTTTCCACTGAAGCTTTCTTT. Translation: CASSLSPTGVSTEAFF.

The J gene is TRBJ1-3, the V gene TRBV7-9; TRBD1 matches 7 bases. The trim removed 6 bases at V and 4 bases at J, leaving 6 bases unmatched. Germline V gene lookup returns CDR1 SEHNR and CDR2 FQNEAQ (reference sequence). The CDR3 spans 14 residues. CDR3 bases: TGTGCCAGCAGATCGGGGACAGAGGGAAACACCATATATTTT. Translated: CASRSGTEGNTIYF. Based on the CDR3 plus reference TRBV7-9 and TRBJ1-3, the full variable domain is DTGVSQNPRHKITKRGQNVTFRCDPISEHNRLYWYRQTLGQGPEFLTYFQNEAQLEKSRLLSDRFSAERPKGSFSTLEIQRTEQGDSAMYLCASRSGTEGNTIYFGEGSWLTVV.

This chain links TRBV5-4 with TRBJ2-1; 11 nucleotides agree with TRBD2. The CDR3 extends over 17 amino acids. Unmatched junction bases numbered 12, after V lost 0 bases and J lost 10 bases. Germline V lookup: CDR1 SGHNT, CDR2 YYREEE (reference sequence). The CDR3 DNA is TGTGCCAGCAGCTTGGGTATAGCGGGGGGGATGAATAGGGAGCAGTTCTTC. Protein sequence: CASSLGIAGGMNREQFF.

The rearrangement uses TRBV5-1 and TRBJ2-2; 7 bases match TRBD1. The CDR3 runs to 14 residues. The germline V gene has CDR1 SGHRS and CDR2 YFSETQ. The trim removed 1 base at V and 4 bases at J, leaving 1 base unmatched. CDR3 loop: CASSLWDSTGELFF. The DNA of the CDR3 is TGCGCCAGCAGCTTGTGGGACAGCACCGGGGAGCTGTTTTTT. The full variable domain, rest sourced from reference TRBV5-1 and TRBJ2-2, is KAGVTQTPRYLIKTRGQQVTLSCSPISGHRSVSWYQQTPGQGLQFLFEYFSETQRNKGNFPGRFSGRQFSNSRSEMNVSTLELGDSALYLCASSLWDSTGELFFGEGSRLTVL.

This chain uses TRBV7-9 with TRBJ1-4; TRBD1 matches 10 bases. Losses at the gene ends were 5 bases for V and 7 bases for J; bases not matched to a gene: 7. Germline V CDR1 and CDR2: SEHNR, FQNEAQ (reference sequence). This CDR3 spans 15 amino acids. CDR3 in amino acids: CASSKGTGAREKLFF. CDR3 sequence (DNA): TGTGCCAGCAGCAAAGGGACAGGGGCTCGTGAAAAACTGTTTTTT.

V gene TRBV5-1 combines with J gene TRBJ1-4; 7 bases are shared with TRBD1. There are 14 residues in the CDR3. Germline CDR1 is SGHRS and CDR2 is YFSETQ. Unmatched junction bases numbered 3, after V lost 0 bases and J lost 7 bases. CDR3 residues: CASSLGQGFEKLFF. DNA for the CDR3: TGCGCCAGCAGCTTGGGACAGGGTTTTGAAAAACTGTTTTTT. Full variable domain (missing parts from reference TRBV5-1 and TRBJ1-4): KAGVTQTPRYLIKTRGQQVTLSCSPISGHRSVSWYQQTPGQGLQFLFEYFSETQRNKGNFPGRFSGRQFSNSRSEMNVSTLELGDSALYLCASSLGQGFEKLFFGSGTQLSVL.

The V call is TRBV19, the J call TRBJ1-5; 7 bases line up with TRBD1. V shed 5 bases and J 3 bases; nucleotides not matched to a gene: 7. CDR1 and CDR2 from the germline V gene are LNHDA and SQIVND (reference sequence). CDR3 length: 15 amino acids. The CDR3 spells CASSFETGFNQPQHF. The CDR3 DNA sequence: TGTGCCAGTAGTTTCGAGACAGGGTTCAATCAGCCCCAGCATTTT.

This clone occurred once. V is TRBV28 and J is TRBJ2-2; 9 bases agree with TRBD1. The germline V gene has CDR1 MDHEN and CDR2 SYDVKM. The CDR3 spans 15 residues. Losses at the gene ends were 3 bases for V and 4 bases for J; bases not matched to a gene: 3. The CDR3 DNA reads TGTGCCAGCAGTTTTTGGGACAGGGCCACCGGGGAGCTGTTTTTT. Translated: CASSFWDRATGELFF.